Listed below are T cell receptor beta chains from one sample, sequenced in a study of OX40 agonist ivuxolimab in advanced cancers. Assay: immunoSEQ multiplex PCR; the TCRdb copy retains only in-frame clones and omits some. The sample includes 25,000 to 35,000 clones, around 83% of them seen just once. The material sequenced was CD4+ or CD8+ T cells sorted from blood, taken in a trial of the OX40 agonist ivuxolimab. Receptors were obtained from an adult with an advanced solid tumor such as melanoma, head and neck, liver or kidney cancer. Each CDR3 is given with its conserved first and last residue. The D gene is left open where the match is weak. Where a row states a size, it is once, few, many or the class of an expanded clone; other rows omit it.

V gene	J gene	clone size	D gene	CDR3 protein	CDR3 DNA
TRBV19	TRBJ2-4	.	.	CASSPGHNYNQYF	TGTGCCAGTAGTCCAGGACACAACTACAATCAGTACTTC
TRBV27	TRBJ1-2	.	.	CASRGQSYGYTF	TGTGCCAGCAGAGGGCAGAGCTATGGCTACACCTTC
TRBV27	TRBJ2-1	few	TRBD2	CASSFNPGTSGRFNYNEQFF	TGTGCCAGCAGTTTTAACCCCGGGACTAGCGGGAGGTTTAACTACAATGAGCAGTTCTTC
TRBV27	TRBJ2-7	.	.	CASSLSIRGGEQYF	TGTGCCAGCAGTTTGTCCATTAGGGGCGGCGAGCAGTACTTC
TRBV5-4	TRBJ2-1	once	TRBD2	CASSPRGAGGLNEQFF	TGTGCCAGCAGCCCGAGAGGAGCGGGGGGGTTAAATGAGCAGTTCTTC
TRBV6-5	TRBJ2-7	.	TRBD1	CASSPGGYEQYF	TGTGCCAGCAGTCCAGGGGGCTACGAGCAGTACTTC
TRBV10-2	TRBJ2-5	.	TRBD1	CASSEAVGTGQETQYF	TGCGCCAGCAGTGAGGCCGTTGGGACAGGCCAAGAGACCCAGTACTTC
TRBV7-7	TRBJ2-7	.	TRBD1	CASSEGQGAGYEQYF	TGTGCTAGCAGCGAGGGACAGGGGGCAGGCTACGAGCAGTACTTC
TRBV19	TRBJ2-1	.	TRBD1	CASSPTGGSYNEQFF	TGTGCCAGTAGCCCAACAGGGGGCTCGTACAATGAGCAGTTCTTC
TRBV27	TRBJ2-3	.	.	CASSLSPDSSTDTQYF	TGTGCCAGCAGTTTATCCCCCGACAGTAGCACAGATACGCAGTATTTT
TRBV29-1	TRBJ1-2	.	.	CSVRRSFRTNYGYTF	TGCAGCGTTCGGCGCTCGTTCAGGACCAACTATGGCTACACCTTC
TRBV7-8	TRBJ1-2	few	TRBD1	CASSLGQIYGYTF	TGTGCCAGCAGCTTGGGACAGATCTATGGCTACACCTTC
TRBV4-1	TRBJ2-3	.	.	CASSQGPPGATDTQYF	TGCGCCAGCAGCCAAGGACCCCCTGGGGCCACAGATACGCAGTATTTT
TRBV6-5	TRBJ2-5	.	TRBD1	CASSYSLDRVGETQYF	TGTGCCAGCAGTTACTCCCTAGACAGGGTGGGGGAGACCCAGTACTTC
TRBV5-1	TRBJ2-5	.	TRBD1	CASSPRTGQETQYF	TGCGCCAGCAGCCCCAGGACAGGTCAAGAGACCCAGTACTTC
TRBV2	TRBJ1-6	few	.	CASSEYRPAINSPLHF	TGTGCCAGCAGTGAATACCGGCCAGCAATTAATTCACCCCTCCACTTT
TRBV25-1	TRBJ2-5	.	TRBD1	CASSEWGTGETQYF	TGTGCCAGCAGTGAATGGGGGACAGGGGAGACCCAGTACTTC
TRBV9	TRBJ2-5	.	TRBD2	CASSPSSGGEIQETQYF	TGTGCCAGCAGCCCTAGTAGCGGGGGGGAAATACAAGAGACCCAGTACTTC
TRBV4-1	TRBJ2-3	.	TRBD2	CASSQWGGEKDTQYF	TGCGCCAGCAGCCAATGGGGGGGGGAGAAAGATACGCAGTATTTT
TRBV5-4	TRBJ2-7	.	.	CASSPGVARGDEQYF	TGTGCCAGCAGCCCCGGGGTAGCGAGGGGTGACGAGCAGTACTTC
TRBV7-3	TRBJ2-1	.	.	CASSPGREEQFF	TGTGCCAGCAGCCCCGGACGAGAAGAGCAGTTCTTC
TRBV4-3	TRBJ1-2	.	.	CASSQDRNGYTF	TGCGCCAGCAGCCAAGACAGGAACGGCTACACCTTC
TRBV5-5	TRBJ2-1	.	TRBD1	CASSFRQGYEQFF	TGTGCCAGCAGCTTCCGACAGGGGTATGAGCAGTTCTTC
TRBV27	TRBJ1-2	few	.	CASRQGGSNYGYTF	TGTGCCAGCAGGCAGGGAGGGTCTAACTATGGCTACACCTTC
TRBV6-1	TRBJ1-1	.	.	CATDWTVNTEAFF	TGTGCCACCGACTGGACAGTGAACACTGAAGCTTTCTTT
TRBV28	TRBJ2-3	once	TRBD1	CASSPQGQPTDTQYF	TGTGCCAGCAGTCCACAGGGACAGCCCACAGATACGCAGTATTTT
TRBV7-9	TRBJ2-2	.	.	CASSLASMNTGELFF	TGTGCCAGCAGCTTAGCGTCGATGAACACCGGGGAGCTGTTTTTT
TRBV29-1	TRBJ2-7	.	TRBD2	CSILAGDLYEQYF	TGCAGCATACTAGCGGGAGACCTCTACGAGCAGTACTTC
TRBV6-6	TRBJ1-1	.	.	CASSPLAGTEAFF	TGTGCCAGCAGTCCCCTCGCGGGCACTGAAGCTTTCTTT
TRBV28	TRBJ2-2	.	TRBD1	CASIEQGAAGELFF	TGTGCCAGCATCGAACAGGGGGCCGCCGGGGAGCTGTTTTTT
TRBV9	TRBJ2-7	.	.	CASSARRGSYEQYF	TGTGCCAGCAGCGCCCGACGGGGATCCTACGAGCAGTACTTC
TRBV27	TRBJ1-1	.	TRBD1	CASSLFGTGTHEAFF	TGTGCCAGCAGTTTATTCGGGACAGGGACACATGAAGCTTTCTTT
TRBV4-1	TRBJ2-5	.	TRBD1	CASSQDRTGGRTQYF	TGCGCCAGCAGCCAAGATAGGACAGGGGGTCGGACCCAGTACTTC
TRBV5-3	TRBJ2-5	.	.	CARSGRRDRHQETQYF	TGTGCCAGAAGCGGACGTAGGGACCGACACCAAGAGACCCAGTACTTC
TRBV27	TRBJ2-1	.	TRBD1	CASSKGTGGWDEQFF	TGTGCCAGCAGTAAGGGGACAGGGGGGTGGGATGAGCAGTTCTTC
TRBV28	TRBJ1-5	.	.	CASSWSRYSNQPQHF	TGTGCCAGCAGTTGGTCACGTTATAGCAATCAGCCCCAGCATTTT
TRBV6-5	TRBJ1-2	.	.	CASSSLPTGYYGYTF	TGTGCCAGCAGCTCACTACCCACAGGCTACTATGGCTACACCTTC
TRBV10-3	TRBJ2-1	few	.	CAISVFGGEYNEQFF	TGTGCCATCAGTGTATTCGGGGGAGAATACAATGAGCAGTTCTTC
TRBV6-1	TRBJ2-2	.	.	CASASSGELFF	TGTGCCAGTGCCAGTTCCGGGGAGCTGTTTTTT
TRBV19	TRBJ2-1	once	.	CASSPAARTFYNEQFF	TGTGCCAGTAGTCCCGCGGCCCGGACATTTTACAATGAGCAGTTCTTC
TRBV4-2	TRBJ2-7	.	TRBD2	CASSQDETSAYEQYF	TGTGCCAGCAGCCAAGATGAGACTAGCGCCTACGAGCAGTACTTC
TRBV2	TRBJ2-2	.	TRBD2	CASSEASSGGQTGELFF	TGTGCCAGCAGTGAAGCGTCTAGCGGGGGGCAGACCGGGGAGCTGTTTTTT
TRBV7-8	TRBJ1-5	.	.	CASSLEAPYSNQPQHF	TGTGCCAGCAGCTTAGAAGCACCGTATAGCAATCAGCCCCAGCATTTT
TRBV7-9	TRBJ2-7	.	.	CASSLTMDTSSYEQYF	TGTGCCAGCAGCTTGACAATGGACACCAGCTCCTACGAGCAGTACTTC
TRBV27	TRBJ2-7	.	.	CASRGSSYEQYF	TGTGCCAGCAGGGGTTCCTCCTACGAGCAGTACTTC
TRBV7-6	TRBJ2-2	.	.	CASSLLSGELFF	TGTGCCAGCAGCCTACTTTCCGGGGAGCTGTTTTTT
TRBV10-3	TRBJ1-1	.	.	CAINEGTEAFF	TGTGCCATCAATGAGGGTACTGAAGCTTTCTTT
TRBV9	TRBJ2-1	few	.	CASSVKEYNEQFF	TGTGCCAGCAGCGTAAAGGAGTACAATGAGCAGTTCTTC
TRBV10-2	TRBJ1-1	.	.	CASSVGKSDTEAFF	TGCGCCAGCAGTGTCGGGAAGTCGGACACTGAAGCTTTCTTT
TRBV28	TRBJ2-1	large	TRBD2	CASSLRFGREGHSNEQFF	TGTGCCAGCAGTTTACGTTTTGGGCGGGAGGGGCATAGCAATGAGCAGTTCTTC
TRBV5-1	TRBJ1-1	.	.	CASSFLQGGAMNTEAFF	TGCGCCAGCAGCTTTCTACAGGGAGGCGCCATGAACACTGAAGCTTTCTTT
TRBV7-3	TRBJ2-1	.	TRBD2	CASSLLAGGAHEQFF	TGTGCCAGCAGCTTACTAGCCGGGGGGGCCCATGAGCAGTTCTTC
TRBV27	TRBJ2-3	once	TRBD2	CASSRPTTSGSTDTQYF	TGTGCCAGCAGTAGACCCACGACTAGCGGTAGCACAGATACGCAGTATTTT
TRBV19	TRBJ2-1	.	.	CASGHREYEQFF	TGTGCCAGTGGGCACAGGGAGTATGAGCAGTTCTTC
TRBV10-2	TRBJ2-7	.	TRBD2	CARPGLAGSYEQYF	TGCGCCAGGCCGGGACTAGCGGGCTCCTACGAGCAGTACTTC